The T cell receptor beta chain under discussion was sequenced for a study of cytomegalovirus exposure and HLA in healthy donors. For the study at large: Assignment to the Caucasian-associated ancestry cluster applied to 75% to 85% of the approximately 390 genotyped donors.

As concerns this clone: What it recognizes is unknown.

The CDR3 is 16 amino acids. CDR1 is SGHRS, CDR2 YFSETQ, per germline. V was clipped by 0 bases and J by 4 bases; unmatched bases: 6. Vbeta (60) and Jbeta (13) primers were used in the PCR. Method: immunoSEQ multiplex PCR; TCRdb's copy keeps in-frame clones and lacks some. The table lists roughly 180,000 clones, about 9.4% of them singletons. Points from the study as a whole: An assumption of roughly uniform sequencing depth across donors underlay the presence/absence analyses. In a later analysis, an Asian-associated ancestry cluster reportedly showed fewer N-insertions than the roughly 700-donor mean.

Donors were nominally healthy when sampled, though unrecorded immune exposures were likely. The clonotype was recovered from a woman in her thirties in good health and CMV-seropositive. The chain couples TRBV5-1 to TRBJ2-4; 8 bases align to TRBD2. The sequenced sample was PBMCs. The CDR3 sequence: CASSLAPAGVKNIQYF. In DNA, the CDR3 is TGCGCCAGCAGCTTGGCCCCAGCGGGAGTGAAAAACATTCAGTACTTC.